This TCR beta chain is from a study of blood T cell repertoires in COVID-19. Study as a whole: There were acute and convalescent COVID-19 samples, and they came from the United States, Italy and Spain. The analysed material was cDNA or gDNA that came from T cells, B-cell-depleted T cells, or PBMCs.

Study processing details: Estimated nucleated cell counts came from reference gene primer amplification. Produced via immunoSEQ multiplex PCR; TCRdb's table is partial and in-frame only. V and J calls plus clone size are reproduced from that table; the DNA served to infer D and trimming. Of fewer than 75,000 clones in the sample, roughly 88% were seen once. V lost 2 bases to trimming and J lost 6 bases, with 14 bases between them. Germline V CDR1 and CDR2: WNHNN, SYGVQD (reference sequence). The CDR3 consists of 14 residues. Sequencing was performed on peripheral blood. This chain links TRBV10-1 with TRBJ2-7, with no clear D. The sequence came from a man in his 70s with acute or convalescent COVID-19. CDR3: CASSEEVGLREQYF. Here the CDR3 DNA reads TGCGCCAGCAGTGAGGAGGTAGGCTTACGCGAGCAGTACTTC.